The next 19 T cell receptor beta chains were all read from a single sample in a study of T cells in localized non-small cell lung cancer. Repertoires were generated with immunoSEQ multiplex PCR, while TCRdb's copy carries only in-frame clones and drops some. The sample has fewer than 100,000 clones; over 75% are singletons. Sequenced material: peripheral blood, taken before any cancer treatment. The receptors were gathered from a female donor over 55 with stage I lung adenocarcinoma.

V and J are TRBV19 and TRBJ2-3; TRBD2 aligns across 10 bases. Trimming at V came to 3 bases and at J to 4 bases, leaving 7 bases not matched to a gene. The CDR3 extends over 16 amino acids. Germline loops: CDR1 LNHDA, CDR2 SQIVND (reference sequence). CDR3 in amino acids: CASSMGLAIGADTQYF. DNA of the CDR3: TGTGCCAGTAGTATGGGACTAGCGATCGGAGCAGATACGCAGTATTTT.

V is TRBV2 and J is TRBJ1-5; TRBD1 agrees at 7 bases. Germline assignment: CDR1 SNHLY and CDR2 FYNNEI. Unmatched junction bases numbered 7, after V lost 5 bases and J lost 3 bases. The CDR3 runs 15 residues. CDR3: CASSLNRGNNQPQHF. The CDR3 region has the DNA TGTGCCAGCAGTCTTAACAGGGGAAACAATCAGCCCCAGCATTTT.

Judged by abundance, this clone is medium-sized. The chain uses TRBV29-1 and TRBJ1-1; no reliable D call. The CDR3 spans 13 residues. Germline loops: CDR1 SQVTM, CDR2 ANQGSEA. V shed 3 bases and J shed 4 bases, with 12 bases lying between them. CDR3 loop: CSVEGRVGTEAFF. CDR3 DNA: TGCAGCGTTGAGGGTAGGGTGGGCACTGAAGCTTTCTTT.

This clone appeared once. V gene TRBV7-9 combines with J gene TRBJ1-1; D gene unclear. V lost 2 bases, J lost 7 bases, and 8 bases lay in between. This CDR3 spans 12 amino acids. Germline CDR1 reads SEHNR; CDR2 reads FQNEAQ (reference sequence). CDR3: CASSLRWGEAFF. The DNA of the CDR3 is TGTGCCAGCAGCTTAAGATGGGGTGAAGCTTTCTTT.

The chain joins TRBV11-2 to TRBJ2-1; no clear D. Per germline, CDR1 SGHAT and CDR2 FQNNGV. This CDR3 has 16 amino acids. Trimming removed 0 bases from V and 4 bases from J, with 13 bases in between. For the CDR3, the DNA is TGTGCCAGCAGCTTAGACCCCTTACCTACTTACAATGAGCAGTTCTTC. Amino acid sequence: CASSLDPLPTYNEQFF.

The chain uses TRBV19 and TRBJ2-1; D possibly corresponds to TRBD2 (6 bases). Trimming took off 1 base at V and 2 bases at J, with 12 bases between the two ends. The CDR3 sequence is 16 residues long. Germline V gene lookup returns CDR1 LNHDA and CDR2 SQIVND (reference sequence). CDR3 bases: TGTGCCAGTAGTATAGCGGCTAGCGAGACCTACAATGAGCAGTTCTTC. Translating gives CASSIAASETYNEQFF.

This rearrangement joins TRBV11-2 to TRBJ1-1, with unresolved D. Germline CDR1 and CDR2: SGHAT and FQNNGV. The CDR3 consists of 14 residues. V was trimmed by 1 base and J by 2 bases, leaving 8 bases between them. CDR3 in amino acids: CASSLAAQNTEAFF. The CDR3 DNA follows: TGTGCCAGCAGCTTAGCCGCACAAAACACTGAAGCTTTCTTT. Complete variable domain (other parts from reference TRBV11-2 and TRBJ1-1): EAGVAQSPRYKIIEKRQSVAFWCNPISGHATLYWYQQILGQGPKLLIQFQNNGVVDDSQLPKDRFSAERLKGVDSTLKIQPAKLEDSAVYLCASSLAAQNTEAFFGQGTRLTVV.

As regards this clone: The sample contains more than one DNA sequence encoding this CDR3. CDR3 nucleotide sequence: TGTGCCAGCAGTCCCCTGGGACGGAAAAACACTGAAGCTTTCTTT. It is translated as CASSPLGRKNTEAFF. The rearrangement joins TRBV6-5 to TRBJ1-1, with D possibly matching TRBD1 (5 bases). The germline V and J ends were trimmed by 5 bases and 2 bases, with 15 bases remaining between them. CDR1 is MNHEY, CDR2 SVGAGI, per germline. The CDR3 covers 15 residues.

The chain employs TRBV18 and TRBJ1-1, with D unresolved. This CDR3 spans 16 amino acids. Germline CDR1 is KGHSH and CDR2 is LQKENI. Between the trimmed V and J ends, which lost 3 bases and 0 bases, there was a span of 14 bases. CDR3 sequence (DNA): TGTGCCAGCTCACCCCTGGGCCATCTATTGAACACTGAAGCTTTCTTT. It yields the protein CASSPLGHLLNTEAFF.

CDR3 in amino acids: CASSRTGHQPQHF. In DNA, the CDR3 is TGTGCCAGCAGCCGGACAGGTCATCAGCCCCAGCATTTT. This sequence joins TRBV7-8 and TRBJ1-5, with 7 nucleotides matching TRBD1. This CDR3 spans 13 amino acids. Trimming at V came to 5 bases and at J to 5 bases, leaving 3 bases not matched to a gene. Germline loops: CDR1 SGHVS, CDR2 FQNEAQ. The whole variable domain, filled in from reference TRBV7-8 and TRBJ1-5, reads GAGVSQSPRYKVAKRGQDVALRCDPISGHVSLFWYQQALGQGPEFLTYFQNEAQLDKSGLPSDRFFAERPEGSVSTLKIQRTQQEDSAVYLCASSRTGHQPQHFGDGTRLSIL.

The chain links TRBV7-2 to TRBJ2-3; D remains ambiguous. From germline, CDR1 is SGHTA and CDR2 FQGNSA. The CDR3 totals 16 residues. V was pared by 0 bases and J by 0 bases, with 10 bases between. The DNA of the CDR3 is TGTGCCAGCAGCTTAGCGCTAGGAACTAGCACAGATACGCAGTATTTT. Translating gives CASSLALGTSTDTQYF.

There are a few counts of this clone. The chain is built from TRBV7-3 and TRBJ2-2; D gene uncertain. This CDR3 contains 15 residues. Germline V lookup: CDR1 SGHTA, CDR2 FQGTGA. V gave up 5 bases and J gave up 0 bases, with 10 bases separating them. DNA for the CDR3: TGTGCCAGCAGCCCGGGCTTATCGAACACCGGGGAGCTGTTTTTT. Translation: CASSPGLSNTGELFF.

V and J are TRBV6-1 and TRBJ2-7, with a possible D match to TRBD1 (5 bases). This CDR3 is built from 14 residues. The germline V gene has CDR1 MNHNS and CDR2 SASEGT. V was shortened by 8 bases and J by 1 base, with 15 bases between the two germline ends. CDR3 nucleotide sequence: TGTGCCAGCTCTGATGGGGCGGCGTCCTACGAGCAGTACTTC. Translated: CASSDGAASYEQYF.

V and J are TRBV5-6 and TRBJ1-5, with a tentative D call TRBD1 (6 bases). Trimming stripped 3 bases from V and 5 bases from J, with 12 bases between. Germline V CDR1 and CDR2: SGHDT, YYEEEE. The CDR3 is 14 residues long. CDR3 bases: TGTGCCAGCAGCTGGGGGGGCAACCATCAGCCCCAGCATTTT. It is translated as CASSWGGNHQPQHF.

This clone turned up a few times. The V call is TRBV7-2, the J call TRBJ1-1, with 7 bases fitting TRBD1. Losses at the gene ends were 5 bases for V and 4 bases for J; bases not matched to a gene: 13. The germline CDR1 and CDR2 sequences are SGHTA and FQGNSA. The CDR3 sequence is 16 residues long. DNA of the CDR3: TGTGCCAGCAGCCGACTTGGGGCAGGGGGGGCCACTGAAGCTTTCTTT. It is translated as CASSRLGAGGATEAFF.

The J gene is TRBJ1-1, the V gene TRBV30; D ambiguous. The germline CDR1 and CDR2 sequences are GTSNPN and SVGIG (reference sequence). Trimming left V 0 bases short and J 0 bases short, with 8 bases between. This CDR3 contains 14 residues. CDR3: CAWSVSALNTEAFF. For the CDR3, the DNA is TGTGCCTGGAGTGTAAGCGCTCTGAACACTGAAGCTTTCTTT.

In this sample, this clone turned up a few times. The chain joins TRBV30 to TRBJ1-2; no clear D gene. This CDR3 has 14 amino acids. Germline lookup yields CDR1 GTSNPN and CDR2 SVGIG (reference sequence). V lost 4 bases, J lost 1 base, and 13 bases lay in between. DNA for the CDR3: TGTGCCTGGACCCACGGGGAGCATAACTATGGCTACACCTTC. Translating it yields CAWTHGEHNYGYTF.

The chain carries TRBV7-2 and TRBJ1-2; 8 bases are a match to TRBD1. Germline loops: CDR1 SGHTA, CDR2 FQGNSA. This CDR3 comprises 13 residues. V trimming: 4 bases; J trimming: 6 bases; junction bases outside the gene matches: 4. The CDR3, as DNA: TGTGCCAGCAGCTCATCAGGGGGCAATGGCTACACCTTC. As protein: CASSSSGGNGYTF.

The CDR3 region is CASSSQWASGANVLTF. The CDR3 DNA is TGCGCCAGCAGCTCCCAGTGGGCCTCTGGGGCCAACGTCCTGACTTTC. The rearrangement links TRBV5-1 to TRBJ2-6; no clear D gene. Trimming stripped 3 bases from V and 0 bases from J, with 10 bases between. In germline, CDR1 is SGHRS, CDR2 YFSETQ. The CDR3 contains 16 residues.